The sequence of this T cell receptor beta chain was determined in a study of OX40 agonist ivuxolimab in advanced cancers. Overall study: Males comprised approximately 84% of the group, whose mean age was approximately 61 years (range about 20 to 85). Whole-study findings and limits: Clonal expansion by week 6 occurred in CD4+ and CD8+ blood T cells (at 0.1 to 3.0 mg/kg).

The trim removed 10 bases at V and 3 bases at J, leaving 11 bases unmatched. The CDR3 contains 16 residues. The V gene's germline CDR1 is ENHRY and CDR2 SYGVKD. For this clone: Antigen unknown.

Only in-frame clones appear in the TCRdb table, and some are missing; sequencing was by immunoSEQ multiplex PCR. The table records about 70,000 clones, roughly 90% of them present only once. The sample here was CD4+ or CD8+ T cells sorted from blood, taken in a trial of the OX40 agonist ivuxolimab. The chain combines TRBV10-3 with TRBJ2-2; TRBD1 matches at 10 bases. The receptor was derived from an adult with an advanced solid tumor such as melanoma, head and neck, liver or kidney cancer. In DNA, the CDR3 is TGTGCCACCCAACCCCGGACAGGGGGGGACACCGGGGAGCTGTTTTTT. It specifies CATQPRTGGDTGELFF.